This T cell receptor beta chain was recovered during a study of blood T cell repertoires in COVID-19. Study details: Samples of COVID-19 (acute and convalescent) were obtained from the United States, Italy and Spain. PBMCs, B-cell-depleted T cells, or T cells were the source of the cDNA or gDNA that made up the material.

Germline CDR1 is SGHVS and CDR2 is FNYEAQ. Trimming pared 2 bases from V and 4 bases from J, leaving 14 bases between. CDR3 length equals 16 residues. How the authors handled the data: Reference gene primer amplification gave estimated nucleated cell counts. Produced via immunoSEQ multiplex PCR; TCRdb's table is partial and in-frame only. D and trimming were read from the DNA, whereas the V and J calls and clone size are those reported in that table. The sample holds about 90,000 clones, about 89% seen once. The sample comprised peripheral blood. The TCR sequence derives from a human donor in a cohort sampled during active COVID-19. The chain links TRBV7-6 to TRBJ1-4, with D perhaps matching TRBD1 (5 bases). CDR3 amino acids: CASSLRTPGFNEKLFF. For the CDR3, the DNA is TGTGCCAGCAGCTTAAGGACCCCAGGGTTTAATGAAAAACTGTTTTTT.